These 14 T cell receptor beta chains came from one sample sequenced in a study of blood T cells in healthy people across ages. A sample-barcoded 5' primer and a J-beta primer mix were used in a second PCR of roughly 7 to 12 cycles. Each CDR3 protein gets one entry after TCRdb re-called the 5' RACE reads with MiXCR. The top ten hold 15% to 20% of the sample, which has about 800,000 distinct CDR3 sequences, roughly 46% seen once. Sequenced sample: blood. These TCRs come from a man aged 80 or over in good health.

The chain couples TRBV28 to TRBJ2-1; 7 bases match TRBD1. Germline V lookup: CDR1 MDHEN, CDR2 SYDVKM. The CDR3 loop spans 14 amino acids. J lost 8 bases, V lost 5 bases, and 9 bases had no gene match. The CDR3, as DNA: TGTGCCAGCAGTACCGGGACAGCTCCTTATGAGCAGTTCTTC. Its translation: CASSTGTAPYEQFF.

The chain couples TRBV6-5 to TRBJ2-2; 13 bases are a match to TRBD2. The CDR3 sequence is 14 residues long. In germline, CDR1 is MNHEY, CDR2 SVGAGI. With V trimmed by 10 bases and J by 6 bases, 5 bases remained unmatched. The DNA for the CDR3 is TGTGCCACCAGACTAGCGGGAGGTCCCGGGGAGCTGTTTTTT. Translating gives CATRLAGGPGELFF.

This clonotype has a count of ten or more. This sequence joins TRBV4-2 and TRBJ2-5; 11 nucleotides line up with TRBD2. V lost 0 bases, J lost 3 bases, and 9 bases stayed unmatched. The CDR3 spans 18 residues. Germline V gives CDR1 LGHNA, CDR2 YNFKEQ. As DNA, the CDR3 is TGTGCCAGCAGCCAAGATTTGCCTAGCGGGAGGCTCGAAGAGACCCAGTACTTC. It codes for CASSQDLPSGRLEETQYF.

The chain carries TRBV9 and TRBJ2-3; the match to TRBD2 covers 7 bases. CDR3 length: 16 residues. Germline values: CDR1 SGDLS, CDR2 YYNGEE. Trimming at V came to 4 bases and at J to 6 bases, leaving 14 bases not matched to a gene. Here the CDR3 reads CASSPRLARFGDTQYF. CDR3 nucleotide sequence: TGTGCCAGCAGCCCCCGACTAGCCCGATTTGGTGATACGCAGTATTTT.

This clonotype turned up a few times. V gene TRBV19 combines with J gene TRBJ2-5, with 7 bases identical to TRBD1. The CDR3 contains 13 residues. Germline lookup yields CDR1 LNHDA and CDR2 SQIVND (reference sequence). V shed 6 bases and J 1 base; nucleotides not matched to a gene: 2. This CDR3 reads CASRGTAQETQYF. DNA for the CDR3: TGTGCCAGTAGAGGGACAGCCCAAGAGACCCAGTACTTC.

The table lists this clonotype with a few counts. The rearrangement joins TRBV29-1 to TRBJ2-1; tentatively, D is TRBD2 (5 bases). This CDR3 has 12 residues. Trimming cost V 3 bases and J 9 bases, with 12 bases left between them. Germline CDR1 SQVTM, CDR2 ANQGSEA. The CDR3 sequence is CSVEDGRGEQFF. CDR3 in DNA: TGCAGCGTTGAGGACGGCCGGGGTGAGCAGTTCTTC.

The V call is TRBV7-7, the J call TRBJ2-3; TRBD2 might be the D (6 bases). The V end lost 5 bases, the J end lost 0 bases, and 12 bases lay between the germline ends. The germline V gene encodes CDR1 SSHAT and CDR2 FNYEAQ (reference sequence). CDR3 length: 15 residues. The CDR3 region is CASSGPGTSTDTQYF. The CDR3 bases are TGTGCCAGCAGCGGTCCCGGGACTAGCACAGATACGCAGTATTTT.

The CDR3 DNA reads as TGCAGCGTTGAATTTTTAGGGGAGACCCAGTACTTC. As protein: CSVEFLGETQYF. The genes are TRBV29-1 and TRBJ2-5; D is unclear. Looked up from germline, CDR1 is SQVTM and CDR2 is ANQGSEA. The CDR3 has 12 residues. V lost 2 bases and J 5 bases, leaving 9 bases between the germline ends.

This chain uses TRBV2 with TRBJ2-3; perhaps D is TRBD1 or TRBD2 (5 bases each). Germline values: CDR1 SNHLY, CDR2 FYNNEI. The CDR3 runs 15 residues. V was shortened by 6 bases and J by 2 bases, with 15 bases between the two germline ends. The CDR3 coding sequence is TGTGCCAGCAGAATAGGGACGCAGCCCACAGATACGCAGTATTTT. Translating gives CASRIGTQPTDTQYF.

The V and J genes are TRBV2 and TRBJ2-7; 8 nucleotides agree with TRBD2. CDR1 is SNHLY, CDR2 FYNNEI, per germline. This CDR3 spans 15 amino acids. After removal of 3 bases from V and 0 bases from J, the junction contained 4 bases not matched to a gene. In nucleotides, the CDR3 is TGTGCCAGCAGTGATTCCGGGAGGGTCTCCTACGAGCAGTACTTC. The encoded protein is CASSDSGRVSYEQYF.

Only a few counts were recorded for this clonotype. J is TRBJ2-3 and V is TRBV20-1; TRBD2 matches 7 bases. Trimming at V came to 0 bases and at J to 5 bases, leaving 8 bases not matched to a gene. CDR1 is DFQATT, CDR2 SNEGSKA, per germline (reference sequence). This CDR3 has 15 amino acids. CDR3 sequence: CSARDPAGVLDTQYF. The CDR3 region has the DNA TGCAGTGCTAGAGATCCCGCGGGAGTGTTAGATACGCAGTATTTT.

This chain connects TRBV7-2 to TRBJ2-3; D gene uncertain. The length of the CDR3 is 15 residues. The germline V gene encodes CDR1 SGHTA and CDR2 FQGNSA. Trimming took 7 bases from V and 2 from J, leaving 16 bases between them. The CDR3 DNA sequence: TGTGCCAGCATCGACGGAAAAACAACCACAGATACGCAGTATTTT. It is translated as CASIDGKTTTDTQYF.

In this sample, this clonotype turned up many times. This could be a read error, since a much larger clone is one nucleotide away. The chain recombines TRBV20-1 with TRBJ2-6; no clear D gene. Germline assignment: CDR1 DFQATT and CDR2 SNEGSKA (reference sequence). CDR3 length equals 13 residues. V was shortened by 2 bases and J by 1 base, with 3 bases between the two germline ends. The CDR3 sequence is CSARCSGANVLTF. The CDR3 DNA sequence: TGCAGTGCTAGATGTTCTGGGGCCAACGTCCTGACTTTC.

V usage is TRBV29-1 and J usage is TRBJ2-2; 11 bases line up with TRBD2. The V gene end was trimmed by 4 bases and the J gene end by 6 bases; junction bases not matched to a gene: 4. The CDR3 totals 14 residues. CDR1 and CDR2 (germline): SQVTM, ANQGSEA. The CDR3, as DNA: TGCAGCGTTGCGCAACTAGCGGGAGCCGGGGAGCTGTTTTTT. It translates to CSVAQLAGAGELFF.